The 31 T cell receptor beta chains presented below share a single source sample, sequenced in a study of tumor-infiltrating lymphocytes in primary liver carcinoma. Making TCR beta cDNA involved approximately 520 ng total RNA and a constant-region primer. ARM-PCR was slightly modified, and three nested multiplex PCR rounds with it gave rise to the TCR beta libraries. With TRBV1-TRBV30 forward primers and a C-beta reverse primer, the first two PCR rounds were run for around 10 cycles each. Each CDR3 protein gets one entry after TCRdb re-called the multiplex PCR reads with MiXCR. The table shows over 35,000 distinct CDR3 sequences, with about three quarters occurring only once. Investigators took RNA and DNA out together from 20-30 mg of unsorted bulk tissue. The material sequenced was liver tumor tissue from sampling region 2. Subset: tumor region T2, inferior pole. These receptors came from a man in his forties with primary liver carcinoma and hepatitis B virus infection.

The V and J genes are TRBV4-2 and TRBJ1-4, with a possible D match to TRBD1 (6 bases). Trimming removed 1 base at V and 14 bases at J, with 17 bases between. The CDR3 length is 14 residues. Germline CDR1 and CDR2: LGHNA and YNFKEQ. CDR3 nucleotide sequence: TGTGCCAGCAGCCAAGGGGGGATAGGGGGAAAGCTGTTTTTT. Encoded protein: CASSQGGIGGKLFF.

Comments on this clonotype: A junction boundary mismatches the germline segment, possibly from a read error. V and J are TRBV12-3 or TRBV12-4 and TRBJ2-3; 7 bases are a match to TRBD2. CDR3 length: 14 amino acids. As DNA, the CDR3 is TGTGACAGCAGTTTGGGGGGGACTCCGGATACGCGGTATTTT. Translation: CDSSLGGTPDTRYF.

On this clonotype: Germline is not matched at one junction end, which may reflect a read error. This rearrangement joins TRBV13 to TRBJ2-3; D is undetermined. CDR3 size: 14 residues. Germline V gives CDR1 PRHDT, CDR2 FYEKMQ (reference sequence). This CDR3 is CTSSYGGFTDTQYF. As DNA, the CDR3 is TGTACCAGCAGCTATGGCGGATTCACAGATACGCAGTATTTT.

As for this clonotype: The conserved final phenylalanine or tryptophan is absent from the CDR3, which likely points to a read error. The CDR3 sequence: CASSLRGGPYEQYS. For the CDR3, the DNA is TGTGCCAGCAGCCTCAGGGGAGGGCCCTACGAGCAGTACTCC. The genes are TRBV11-2 and TRBJ2-7; TRBD2 is a possible D gene (7 bases). V lost 5 bases, J lost 2 bases, and 13 bases lay in between. The CDR3 loop spans 14 amino acids. Germline V gene lookup returns CDR1 SGHAT and CDR2 FQNNGV.

Note on this clonotype: Its ends do not fully match the called genes, so a read error is possible. The rearrangement links TRBV11-2 to TRBJ2-1; 7 bases agree with TRBD2. This CDR3 is built from 15 residues. From germline, CDR1 is SGHAT and CDR2 FQNNGV. The CDR3 region has the DNA TGTGCCAGTAGCTTTAGCGGGCCACTCAACAACGAGCAGTTCTTC. Its protein product is CASSFSGPLNNEQFF.

As to this clonotype: A junction end diverges from the germline sequence, so it may reflect a read error. The chain carries TRBV29-1 and TRBJ2-1, with a weak D call TRBD2 (6 bases). CDR1 SQVTM and CDR2 ANQGSEA come from the germline V gene. The CDR3 is 15 amino acids. The CDR3, as DNA: TGCAGCGTTGGACTAGAGGGAGGATTCTACAATGAGCAGTCCTTC. It yields the protein CSVGLEGGFYNEQSF.

To note about this clonotype: One end of the junction varies from germline; a read error may be responsible. This chain joins TRBV5-1 and TRBJ1-1, with D possibly TRBD1 on 6 matching bases. Germline CDR1 and CDR2: SGHRS and YFSETQ. The CDR3 contains 15 residues. CDR3 coding DNA: TGCGCCAGCAGCGTAAACAGGGTGGTGGACACTGAAGCTTTATTT. Protein: CASSVNRVVDTEALF.

Concerning this clonotype: The final CDR3 position lacks the conserved phenylalanine or tryptophan, pointing to a likely read error. The CDR3 reads CAGNAVAGWVNNEQFL. The CDR3 DNA reads as TGTGCCGGCAATGCCGTAGCGGGATGGGTAAACAATGAGCAGTTCTTA. This chain links TRBV14 with TRBJ2-1; 8 bases agree with TRBD2. V shed 11 bases, J shed 5 bases, and the junction held 17 bases outside the gene matches. This CDR3 has 16 amino acids. Per germline, CDR1 SGHDN and CDR2 FVKESK.

For this clonotype: A read error may produce the germline difference seen at one junction end. The chain couples TRBV10-2 to TRBJ1-1; D is uncertain. This CDR3 spans 13 amino acids. Germline V CDR1 and CDR2: WSHSY, SAAADI. CDR3 protein: CISSEVENTEAFF. CDR3 DNA sequence: TGTATCAGCAGTGAAGTAGAAAACACTGAAGCTTTCTTT.

A word on this clonotype: At one end the junction does not follow the germline gene, possibly because of a read error. The genes are TRBV11-1 and TRBJ2-2, with D perhaps TRBD1 (6 bases). Looked up from germline, CDR1 is SGHAT and CDR2 is FQDESV (reference sequence). This CDR3 has 13 residues. The CDR3 sequence is CVSSLWDTGELLF. The CDR3 bases are TGTGTCAGCAGCCTTTGGGACACCGGGGAGCTGTTATTT.

A word on this clonotype: Since no conserved phenylalanine or tryptophan closes the CDR3, a read error is the likely cause. The chain links TRBV4-1 to TRBJ1-2, with D tentatively TRBD1 (5 bases). CDR1 and CDR2 (germline): MGHRA, YSYEKL. The CDR3 runs to 14 residues. V lost 4 bases to trimming and J lost 8 bases, with 17 bases between them. CDR3 nucleotide sequence: TGCGCCAGCAGCCCACCGGTCAGGGCGGGGGGCTACACCATC. This encodes CASSPPVRAGGYTI.

Comments on this clonotype: An end of the junction does not agree with germline; a read error may underlie this. The rearrangement uses TRBV6-2 or TRBV6-3 and TRBJ2-1, with 13 nucleotides matching TRBD2. This CDR3 is 16 amino acids long. Germline lookup yields CDR1 MNHEY and CDR2 SVGEGT. CDR3 loop: CANSPRTSGRTDEQFF. CDR3 DNA: TGTGCCAACAGTCCCCGGACTAGCGGGAGAACAGATGAGCAGTTCTTC.

A remark on this clonotype: A read error is likely, as this CDR3 ends without the conserved phenylalanine or tryptophan. The DNA is omitted, as the CDR3 cannot be located on it reliably, and the CDR3 follows TCRdb's listing. The V gene is TRBV14, the J gene TRBJ2-3; the listed D gene, TRBD1, was not tested against the DNA. Per germline, CDR1 SGHDN and CDR2 FVKESK. The CDR3 length is 16 residues, termini included. The CDR3 is CASSRRQGTGTDTEYS.

Worth noting for this clonotype: A junction end diverges from the germline sequence, so it may reflect a read error. The V and J genes are TRBV11-1 and TRBJ2-2; weak D call: TRBD1 (6 bases). The germline gives CDR1 SGHAT, CDR2 FQDESV (reference sequence). The CDR3 covers 13 residues. The CDR3 region is CACSSWDTGELFF. Written as DNA, the CDR3 is TGTGCCTGCAGCTCTTGGGACACCGGGGAGCTATTTTTT.

A few counts support this clonotype. Its ends do not fully match the called genes, so a read error is possible. The chain uses TRBV10-2 and TRBJ2-3; 8 nucleotides align to TRBD2. This CDR3 comprises 16 residues. Germline assignment: CDR1 WSHSY and CDR2 SAAADI. CDR3 amino acids: CASSEGAGVVTDTRYF. CDR3 in DNA: TGCGCCAGCAGTGAGGGAGCGGGAGTTGTTACAGATACGCGGTACTTT.

This chain uses TRBV7-8 with TRBJ2-1; 7 nucleotides line up with TRBD2. This CDR3 spans 15 amino acids. Trimming at V came to 9 bases and at J to 5 bases, leaving 13 bases not matched to a gene. Germline-derived CDR1 and CDR2 are SGHVS and FQNEAQ. Here the CDR3 reads CASSPSGMGNNEQFF. The CDR3 DNA sequence: TGTGCCAGTTCTCCCAGCGGGATGGGCAACAATGAGCAGTTCTTC. Complete variable domain (other parts from reference TRBV7-8 and TRBJ2-1): GAGVSQSPRYKVAKRGQDVALRCDPISGHVSLFWYQQALGQGPEFLTYFQNEAQLDKSGLPSDRFFAERPEGSVSTLKIQRTQQEDSAVYLCASSPSGMGNNEQFFGPGTRLTVL.

As for this clonotype: As the CDR3 is not closed by the conserved phenylalanine or tryptophan, this likely results from a read error. The limits of the CDR3 on the DNA are not certain, so only TCRdb's listed CDR3 is given. The V gene is TRBV4-3, the J gene TRBJ1-6; the D call TRBD1 from the table was never checked on the DNA. The CDR3 spans 15 amino acids, including both terminal residues. Germline CDR1 and CDR2: LGHNA and YSLEER. The CDR3 sequence: CASSQGAFASSPFHL.

The chain links TRBV10-3 to TRBJ2-5; TRBD1 matches 9 bases. The ends lost 7 bases at V and 10 bases at J; junction bases unmatched: 13. Germline CDR1 ENHRY, CDR2 SYGVKD. The CDR3 is 14 residues long. The CDR3 spells CAIKKRGQGRDQYF. Written as DNA, the CDR3 is TGTGCCATCAAAAAAAGGGGACAGGGAAGAGACCAGTACTTC.

The chain recombines TRBV20-1 with TRBJ2-7, with TRBD1 identical over 10 bases. Trimming at V came to 3 bases and at J to 6 bases, leaving 8 bases not matched to a gene. This CDR3 contains 14 residues. Germline V gene sequence: CDR1 DFQATT, CDR2 SNEGSKA (reference sequence). CDR3 bases: TGCAGTGCTAGTCGGGGGACAGGGGCCGCCGAGCAGTACTTC. This gives the protein CSASRGTGAAEQYF.

V and J are TRBV6-5 and TRBJ2-1; D uncertain. Trimming removed 6 bases from V and 12 bases from J, with 21 bases in between. CDR1 is MNHEY, CDR2 SVGAGI, per germline. The CDR3 loop spans 14 amino acids. In nucleotides, the CDR3 is TGTGCCAGCAGCCCTATGAGCTCCTACGATTGGCAGTTCTTC. Residues: CASSPMSSYDWQFF.

Comment on this clonotype: One end of the junction does not line up with germline, which may come from a read error. J is TRBJ2-6 and V is TRBV11-2; possibly TRBD1 for D (6 bases). The CDR3 sequence is 18 residues long. Germline values: CDR1 SGHAT, CDR2 FQNNGV. The CDR3 spells CASSLDLRGTSGANVPTF. The CDR3 bases are TGTGCCAGCAGCTTAGACCTCAGGGGAACTTCTGGGGCCAACGTCCCGACTTTC.

Ten or more counts support this clonotype. The chain uses TRBV6-6 and TRBJ1-1; D remains ambiguous. V was pared by 3 bases and J by 2 bases, with 10 bases between. The length of the CDR3 is 14 residues. The V gene's germline CDR1 is MNHNY and CDR2 SVGAGI (reference sequence). CDR3 DNA sequence: TGTGCCAGCAGTTATTTTTCAGGTAACACTGAAGCTTTCTTT. This encodes CASSYFSGNTEAFF.

Of note for this clonotype: It is likely a read error, because the conserved phenylalanine at the end of the CDR3 is missing. V usage is TRBV14 and J usage is TRBJ2-1; D possibly matches TRBD1 or TRBD2 (5 bases each). CDR1 and CDR2 (germline): SGHDN, FVKESK. The length of the CDR3 is 14 residues. The CDR3: CASSQGRASRGQFL. CDR3 nucleotide sequence: TGTGCCAGTAGCCAAGGAAGGGCGTCGAGGGGACAGTTCTTA.

The chain combines TRBV29-1 with TRBJ1-2; D is undetermined. The V end was cut by 8 bases, the J end by 4 bases, with 20 bases between. The germline gives CDR1 SQVTM, CDR2 ANQGSEA. The CDR3 contains 14 residues. The CDR3 DNA reads TGCAGCATCAAGTTTGGACTGTTGATCTATGGCTACACCTTC. Encoded protein: CSIKFGLLIYGYTF.

Details on this clonotype: This CDR3 fails to terminate in the conserved phenylalanine or tryptophan, so it likely reflects a read error. Because the CDR3's place on the DNA is in doubt, the DNA is left out and the CDR3 is given as listed by TCRdb. The rearrangement links TRBV29-1 to TRBJ2-2; the table's D gene call, TRBD1, was not cross checked with the DNA. The CDR3 is 14 residues long, ends included. The germline V gene encodes CDR1 SQVTM and CDR2 ANQGSEA. This chain's CDR3 is CSVLGPGPTGELLL.

This clonotype has just a few counts. The junction differs from germline at one of its ends, possibly a read error. The chain is built from TRBV6-2 or TRBV6-3 and TRBJ2-1, with 9 nucleotides matching TRBD2. The CDR3 has 13 amino acids. CDR1 is MNHEY, CDR2 SVGEGT, per germline. CDR3 bases: TGTGCCAGCATGGGAAGCGGGAGGACCGAGCATTTCTTC. Translation: CASMGSGRTEHFF.

With regard to this clonotype: A much larger clone lies a single base off, so this may be a read error. This chain uses TRBV9 with TRBJ2-3; 11 bases match TRBD1. From germline, CDR1 is SGDLS and CDR2 YYNGEE. CDR3 length: 16 amino acids. The CDR3: CASSFRTGGLTNTQYF. In DNA form, the CDR3 reads TGTGCCAGCAGCTTCCGGACAGGGGGCCTCACAAATACGCAGTATTTT.

With regard to this clonotype: The junction and the germline gene differ at one end; a read error may be behind it. V usage is TRBV28 and J usage is TRBJ1-6; TRBD1 agrees at 12 bases. The CDR3 sequence is 18 residues long. Germline values: CDR1 MDHEN, CDR2 SYDVKM. The CDR3 DNA is TGTGCCAGTCAATCCGGGACAGGGGGCGAGATGGAGAATTCATCCCTCCACTTT. Its protein product is CASQSGTGGEMENSSLHF.

The chain combines TRBV5-1 with TRBJ2-1; TRBD2 matches at 7 bases. CDR1 and CDR2 (germline): SGHRS, YFSETQ. V gave up 4 bases and J gave up 12 bases; unmatched junction bases: 13. The CDR3 consists of 14 residues. CDR3 sequence: CASSLEGGSHGQFF. CDR3 in DNA: TGCGCCAGCAGCCTGGAGGGCGGGAGCCATGGGCAGTTCTTC.

As to this clonotype: The conserved closing phenylalanine or tryptophan is absent in this CDR3, likely reflecting a read error. V is TRBV11-1 and J is TRBJ2-4; D is tentatively TRBD1 or TRBD2 (5 bases each). The CDR3 is 17 residues long. In germline, CDR1 is SGHAT, CDR2 FQDESV (reference sequence). Trimming cost V 4 bases and J 4 bases, with 20 bases left between them. Here the CDR3 DNA reads TGTGCCAGCAGCTCTCCGGGACGGGGAGCAACAAAAAACATTCAGTACTTA. It encodes CASSSPGRGATKNIQYL.

This clonotype was detected many times. The chain combines TRBV2 with TRBJ2-7; 13 nucleotides agree with TRBD2. The germline V gene encodes CDR1 SNHLY and CDR2 FYNNEI. The CDR3 has 14 residues. Trimming at V came to 6 bases and at J to 6 bases, leaving 5 bases not matched to a gene. CDR3 in amino acids: CASSGTSGTLEQYF. DNA of the CDR3: TGTGCCAGCAGCGGGACTAGCGGGACTCTCGAGCAGTACTTC.